This entry is about one TCR beta chain. There are 13 residues in the CDR3. The V and J ends lost 5 bases and 1 base respectively, with 9 bases between them. The germline gives CDR1 LNHNV, CDR2 YYDKDF (reference sequence). The sample belongs to a study of OX40 agonist ivuxolimab in advanced cancers. Here immunoSEQ multiplex PCR was the method, and the copy in TCRdb shows in-frame clones only, minus some. The data show about 26,000 clones, more than 70% seen once. V is TRBV15 and J is TRBJ2-7; tentative D call: TRBD1 (6 bases). The input for sequencing was CD4+ or CD8+ T cells sorted from blood, taken in a trial of the OX40 agonist ivuxolimab. The TCR was taken from an adult with an advanced solid tumor such as melanoma, head and neck, liver or kidney cancer. The DNA for the CDR3 is TGTGCCACCAGCTCAGGGGCATCCTACGAGCAGTACTTC. Translated: CATSSGASYEQYF.